A selection of T cell receptor beta chains follows, all from one sample in a study of monozygotic twins with inflammatory bowel disease. One entry per CDR3 protein, without DNA, is what TCRdb gives after re-calling the 5' RACE reads. This sample's clone table lists 350,000 to 500,000 distinct CDR3 sequences. Material: blood. All receptors derive from a human donor with ulcerative colitis or Crohn's disease, or a healthy co-twin of an affected twin (not recorded which). CDR3s include the opening cysteine and the closing phenylalanine or tryptophan.

V gene: TRBV20-1
J gene: TRBJ2-5
CDR3 protein: CSASPPQGARRQETQYF

V gene: TRBV7-2
J gene: TRBJ2-1
CDR3 protein: CASSWSMYNEQFF

V gene: TRBV5-6
J gene: TRBJ1-3
CDR3 protein: CASSPRSIAGNTIYF

V gene: TRBV3-1
J gene: TRBJ2-1
CDR3 protein: CASSHRGIERDEQFF

V gene: TRBV7-2
J gene: TRBJ2-1
CDR3 protein: CASSLAPSGTVNEQFF

V gene: TRBV7-9
J gene: TRBJ1-1
CDR3 protein: CASSFGQAEAFF

V gene: TRBV5-1
J gene: TRBJ2-7
CDR3 protein: CASRWSEASYEQYF

V gene: TRBV28
J gene: TRBJ2-1
CDR3 protein: CASSRTINPIYNEQFF

V gene: TRBV6-2/TRBV6-3
J gene: TRBJ2-7
CDR3 protein: CASLAGSYEQYF

V gene: TRBV20-1
J gene: TRBJ2-1
CDR3 protein: CSASHRGDEQFF

V gene: TRBV5-1
J gene: TRBJ1-1
CDR3 protein: CASRRDRGVMNTEAFF

V gene: TRBV7-9
J gene: TRBJ1-1
CDR3 protein: CASSGANTEAFF

V gene: TRBV5-5
J gene: TRBJ2-7
CDR3 protein: CASSLGQALSYEQYF

V gene: TRBV7-2
J gene: TRBJ2-5
CDR3 protein: CASSSKSSRGETQYF

V gene: TRBV29-1
J gene: TRBJ2-3
CDR3 protein: CSVAGQGARTDTQYF

V gene: TRBV3-1
J gene: TRBJ1-5
CDR3 protein: CASSYPEGPQHF

V gene: TRBV12-5
J gene: TRBJ1-5
CDR3 protein: CASGLHLENQPQHF

V gene: TRBV11-2
J gene: TRBJ2-1
CDR3 protein: CASSPTSGGLYNEQFF

V gene: TRBV20-1
J gene: TRBJ1-5
CDR3 protein: CSARLGQGVLNQPQHF

V gene: TRBV15
J gene: TRBJ2-2
CDR3 protein: CATSRNKITNTGELFF

V gene: TRBV12-3/TRBV12-4
J gene: TRBJ2-3
CDR3 protein: CASKKGDRVSDTQYF

V gene: TRBV4-1
J gene: TRBJ2-7
CDR3 protein: CASSQGFGTYEQYF

V gene: TRBV7-9
J gene: TRBJ2-1
CDR3 protein: CASSETGTGVNEQFF

V gene: TRBV5-1
J gene: TRBJ2-2
CDR3 protein: CASSPRLLPGELFF

V gene: TRBV7-9
J gene: TRBJ2-1
CDR3 protein: CASSIGQGVANEQFF

V gene: TRBV7-2
J gene: TRBJ1-5
CDR3 protein: CASSKDWSNSNQPQHF

V gene: TRBV2
J gene: TRBJ1-3
CDR3 protein: CASSEVQFGISGNTIYF

V gene: TRBV7-3
J gene: TRBJ2-2
CDR3 protein: CASSLTGDTGELFF

V gene: TRBV7-2
J gene: TRBJ2-3
CDR3 protein: CASRLNMNTQYF